This TCR beta chain was profiled in a study of T cells in Graves' hyperthyroidism and ophthalmopathy (dated by TCRdb to the late 2010s). For the wider study: To identify TCR V-J signatures that set the groups apart, the researchers used a discovery cohort of about a hundred patients, made up of some 41 with Graves' ophthalmopathy and some 58 with stable Graves' hyperthyroidism. An independent validation cohort of about 20 hyperthyroidism patients and 15 or so patients who later progressed to ophthalmopathy tested prospective prediction of ophthalmopathy. The 100 discovery patients were randomly divided into training and test sets at a 7:3 ratio. Following sampling, methimazole starting at 30 mg daily was given to hyperthyroidism patients, and high-dose intravenous methylprednisolone was given to ophthalmopathy patients. In addition, the study compared T-cell repertoires in thyroid tissue and in blood from six Graves' hyperthyroidism patients. According to the paper, TCR Vbeta CDR3 sequencing was carried out on 135 peripheral blood samples, which came from around 43 ophthalmopathy, around 75 hyperthyroidism and some 17 progressor patients.

The TCR beta CDR3 regions were amplified from RNA transcripts. A first-round RT-PCR of the TCR CDR3 used the HTBI primer set with the Qiagen OneStep RT-PCR kit. The libraries were constructed in a second round of multiplex PCR and then size-selected and purified. Paired-end sequencing of the libraries was performed with 100 bp reads on an Illumina HiSeq2000. The paper's processing steps were these. SOAPnuke was used to process the raw data, throwing out any read that contained adapters or uncalled bases, had a mean Phred below 15, or lacked an exact constant-primer or identifier match. High-quality paired reads were merged using COPE v1.2.5, and each unique nucleotide sequence was defined as a clonotype. Clonotypes were aligned to IMGT TRBV, TRBD and TRBJ reference segments using MiTCR v1.1. Analysis was restricted to V-J combinations with a frequency above 0.0001, which covered over 98% of repertoires. The TCS score was defined as F50 (clonal expansion) divided by E x V (chaos), with BLOSUM62-based TCRdist calculated between CDR3 peptides within each V-J. Welch's t-statistics and random forest reduced 500 to 650 V-J features to 13, which were used in a naive Bayes classifier (R e1071). The similarity between thyroid and blood repertoires was quantified using the Morisita-Horn index. TCRdb ran its own pipeline on the public reads, namely fastp trimming at Q25 and MiXCR clone calling, and kept in-frame beta chains. When rows share a CDR3 protein, they turn into one entry using the most common DNA and genes. These V and J calls rely on TCRdb rather than the paper's analysis. Present in this sample are more than 500,000 distinct CDR3 sequences, 35% to 50% of which were seen just once. The biggest ten clones account for around two fifths of the sample.

On the study overall, not on this receptor specifically: In validation, the model predicted progression to ophthalmopathy a median of about 5.9 months before onset, with about 71% sensitivity and roughly 79% specificity. Blood samples also contained most of the expanded thyroid clonotypes (frequency above 0.001), which suggests that blood repertoires may reflect thyroid immune responses. Sample size was not statistically predetermined, and investigators were not blinded to group allocation. A 13 V-J signature model separated ophthalmopathy from stable hyperthyroidism, with just over 85% sensitivity and about 81% specificity in cross-validation and 80%/75% in testing.

A few counts support this clonotype. What this receptor recognizes is not known. No much larger clone is present one base from it, and per-base qualities are unavailable. Compared with germline, V lacks 4 bases and J lacks 2 bases; bases without a gene match: 7. The CDR3 numbers 16 residues from cysteine through phenylalanine. Only the CDR3 portion is preserved as DNA: 48 bases, with reading frame beginning at the first base. The study excluded patients with uncontrolled infections, other autoimmune diseases, pregnancy or lactation. Diagnoses relied on clinical symptoms, serum thyroxine and TRAb, thyroid ultrasound and orbital computed tomography. Total RNA was extracted using Trizol reagent, and RNA quality was assessed on an Agilent 2100 Bioanalyzer.

The specimen sequenced was peripheral blood or thyroid tissue (not recorded which). The source is an adult woman with Graves' disease, either hyperthyroidism or ophthalmopathy (not recorded which). The chain joins TRBV12-3 or TRBV12-4 to TRBJ2-2; 7 central bases correspond to TRBD2. The sequenced DNA: TGTGCCAGCAGTTGGCCAAGCGGGATTAACACCGGGGAGCTGTTTTTT. Translation gives CASSWPSGINTGELFF.